A single sample gave rise to the 26 T cell receptor beta chains below, sequenced in a study of cytomegalovirus exposure and HLA in healthy donors. Sequencing used immunoSEQ multiplex PCR; TCRdb keeps in-frame clones, though not all of them. The table lists about 250,000 clones, about 90% of them singletons, with 12% in the top ten. The specimen was PBMCs. These receptors were obtained from a man aged 18 to 29 in good health and CMV-seropositive.

This clone occurred a few times. The V call is TRBV7-3, the J call TRBJ1-1, with a possible D match to TRBD1 (6 bases). V was clipped by 5 bases and J by 2 bases, with 15 bases between them. Germline CDR1 SGHTA, CDR2 FQGTGA. CDR3 length: 15 amino acids. CDR3 region: CASSPGRGRNTEAFF. Here the CDR3 DNA reads TGTGCCAGCAGCCCAGGGCGGGGGCGAAACACTGAAGCTTTCTTT.

V usage is TRBV11-2 and J usage is TRBJ2-3; D is undetermined. V was clipped by 3 bases and J by 4 bases, with 11 bases between them. The CDR3 covers 14 residues. The germline V gene has CDR1 SGHAT and CDR2 FQNNGV. DNA of the CDR3: TGTGCCAGCAGCTTCGGCCTAGGGCCAGATACGCAGTATTTT. Translated, it gives CASSFGLGPDTQYF.

The chain carries TRBV28 and TRBJ1-2; D might be TRBD1 (5 bases). V gave up 6 bases and J gave up 8 bases, with 13 bases separating them. The length of the CDR3 is 12 residues. Germline CDR1 is MDHEN and CDR2 is SYDVKM. CDR3 loop: CASSSREYGYTF. The CDR3 DNA sequence: TGTGCCAGCAGCTCCAGGGAATACGGCTACACCTTC.

This chain joins TRBV19 and TRBJ2-7; TRBD1 or TRBD2 may be the D gene (5 bases each). CDR3 length: 15 residues. Germline CDR1 reads LNHDA; CDR2 reads SQIVND (reference sequence). V was cut by 1 base and J by 4 bases, with 14 bases left in between. The CDR3 nucleotides are TGTGCCAGTAGTATAGCGCAGGGCCCGGGGTACGAGCAGTACTTC. It translates to CASSIAQGPGYEQYF.

This clone was counted a single time. The chain joins TRBV6-1 to TRBJ1-2; D gene uncertain. V lost 4 bases and J 3 bases, leaving 18 bases between the germline ends. The CDR3 is 16 amino acids. Germline lookup yields CDR1 MNHNS and CDR2 SASEGT. CDR3 sequence reads: CASSGAAATLHYGYTF. The CDR3 coding sequence is TGTGCCAGCAGTGGGGCGGCAGCGACCTTGCACTATGGCTACACCTTC.

CDR3 protein: CASSGGGWLNTEAFF. CDR3 in DNA: TGTGCCAGCAGTGGAGGGGGCTGGCTGAACACTGAAGCTTTCTTT. V usage is TRBV6-1 and J usage is TRBJ1-1, with 7 positions matching TRBD1. Per germline, CDR1 MNHNS and CDR2 SASEGT. With 4 bases clipped from V and 0 bases from J, the junction kept 5 bases outside the gene matches. The CDR3 spans 15 residues.

The V gene is TRBV28, the J gene TRBJ1-1, with 7 bases fitting TRBD1. Germline-derived CDR1 and CDR2 are MDHEN and SYDVKM. V was clipped by 7 bases and J by 0 bases; unmatched bases: 8. There are 15 residues in the CDR3. The CDR3 protein is CASTERGQLNTEAFF. As DNA, the CDR3 is TGTGCCAGCACCGAGAGGGGACAGTTGAACACTGAAGCTTTCTTT.

The chain's CDR3 is CASSPGHGLAGFSYEQYF. The DNA for the CDR3 is TGTGCCAGCAGCCCAGGTCATGGACTAGCGGGTTTCTCCTACGAGCAGTACTTC. The rearrangement uses TRBV27 and TRBJ2-7; 11 bases are shared with TRBD2. The CDR3 covers 18 residues. V lost 6 bases, J lost 0 bases, and 13 bases stayed unmatched. CDR1 and CDR2 from the germline V gene are MNHEY and SMNVEV (reference sequence).

This chain connects TRBV2 to TRBJ2-7; no firm D call. Per germline, CDR1 SNHLY and CDR2 FYNNEI. The V gene lost 3 bases and the J gene lost 3 bases, with 12 bases spanning the gap. The CDR3 covers 14 residues. For the CDR3, the DNA is TGTGCCAGCAGTGACCCGGCCTCCCTCTACGAGCAGTACTTC. Protein: CASSDPASLYEQYF.

This clone was observed once. The chain has TRBV2 and TRBJ2-1; 11 bases agree with TRBD2. Germline CDR1 SNHLY, CDR2 FYNNEI. The V segment lost 5 bases and the J segment 8 bases; nucleotides outside the gene matches: 8. The CDR3 is made up of 15 amino acids. CDR3 sequence (DNA): TGTGCCAGCAGTAATCTAGCGGGAGGTCTTGATGAGCAGTTCTTC. This codes for CASSNLAGGLDEQFF.

The chain employs TRBV5-6 and TRBJ1-4; TRBD1 aligns across 7 bases. V lost 6 bases, J lost 8 bases, and 10 bases stayed unmatched. Germline V gene sequence: CDR1 SGHDT, CDR2 YYEEEE. CDR3 length: 14 residues. CDR3 residues: CASNPTGVVEKLFF. Written as DNA, the CDR3 is TGTGCCAGCAACCCTACAGGGGTTGTCGAAAAACTGTTTTTT.

V usage is TRBV5-1 and J usage is TRBJ2-7; D is undetermined. Trimming cost V 4 bases and J 4 bases, with 12 bases left between them. Germline lookup yields CDR1 SGHRS and CDR2 YFSETQ. This CDR3 has 13 amino acids. The CDR3 protein is CASSPRVGYEQYF. The CDR3 DNA sequence: TGCGCCAGCAGCCCGCGCGTGGGATACGAGCAGTACTTC.

This chain joins TRBV5-6 and TRBJ2-1; TRBD2 matches at 9 bases. V was clipped by 0 bases and J by 8 bases; unmatched bases: 6. Germline V gives CDR1 SGHDT, CDR2 YYEEEE. This CDR3 spans 15 amino acids. In DNA form, the CDR3 reads TGTGCCAGCAGCTTGGTAGCGGGAGTGGGCGATGAGCAGTTCTTC. Translated, it gives CASSLVAGVGDEQFF.

The V gene is TRBV2, the J gene TRBJ2-5; tentatively, D is TRBD1 (5 bases). There are 15 residues in the CDR3. CDR1 and CDR2 from the germline V gene are SNHLY and FYNNEI. V lost 5 bases, J lost 5 bases, and 18 bases lay in between. The CDR3 here is CASSLQTTETETQYF. For the CDR3, the DNA is TGTGCCAGCAGTCTACAAACGACAGAGACTGAGACCCAGTACTTC.

In its sample, this clone was seen once. The chain employs TRBV19 and TRBJ2-5; a possible D gene is TRBD1 (6 bases). Between the trimmed V and J ends, which lost 4 bases and 5 bases, there was a span of 11 bases. Germline V lookup: CDR1 LNHDA, CDR2 SQIVND (reference sequence). The CDR3 contains 13 residues. The CDR3 protein is CASSTQGWETQYF. DNA for the CDR3: TGTGCCAGTAGTACTCAGGGGTGGGAGACCCAGTACTTC.

This sequence joins TRBV6-1 and TRBJ2-7; 8 bases align to TRBD2. V shed 2 bases and J 2 bases; nucleotides not matched to a gene: 2. Germline V gene sequence: CDR1 MNHNS, CDR2 SASEGT. The CDR3 consists of 14 residues. The CDR3 sequence is CASSESGGAYEQYF. CDR3 bases: TGTGCCAGCAGTGAAAGCGGGGGAGCCTACGAGCAGTACTTC.

The V gene is TRBV5-1, the J gene TRBJ1-2; perhaps TRBD1 as D (6 bases). The CDR3 is made up of 17 amino acids. CDR1 SGHRS and CDR2 YFSETQ come from the germline V gene. V was shortened by 3 bases and J by 8 bases, with 26 bases between the two germline ends. The CDR3 nucleotides read TGCGCCAGCAGCTCTGATCCCGCTTATGGGGGCGGGACGGGCTACACCTTC. Protein product: CASSSDPAYGGGTGYTF.

This clone was seen a single time. With a much larger clone just one base away, this may be a read error. The chain uses TRBV7-6 and TRBJ1-1, with D possibly matching TRBD1 (6 bases). This CDR3 region has 13 residues. From germline, CDR1 is SGHVS and CDR2 FNYEAQ. The V end was cut by 3 bases, the J end by 1 base, with 6 bases between. The CDR3 here is CASSLTGNTEAFF. CDR3 coding DNA: TGTGCCAGCAGCTTGACAGGGAACACTGAAGCTTTCTTT.

V and J are TRBV11-3 and TRBJ2-3, with D perhaps TRBD2 (5 bases). V was trimmed by 7 bases and J by 2 bases, leaving 31 bases between them. Germline-derived CDR1 and CDR2 are SGHNT and YENEEA. The CDR3 extends over 20 amino acids. CDR3 residues: CASIKSMGLTLHGDTDTQYF. As DNA, the CDR3 is TGTGCCAGCATCAAGTCAATGGGCTTAACCTTACACGGGGACACAGATACGCAGTATTTT.

This clone was seen only once. The chain carries TRBV5-4 and TRBJ2-1, with D perhaps TRBD1 or TRBD2 (5 bases each). Germline V gene data show CDR1 as SGHNT and CDR2 as YYREEE (reference sequence). The length of the CDR3 is 13 residues. The ends were cut back, 4 bases at V and 9 bases at J, with 14 bases in the middle. DNA for the CDR3: TGTGCCAGCAGCCTCGTTGGGGGAGTTGAGCAGTTCTTC. The encoded protein is CASSLVGGVEQFF.

This clone was seen only once. The V gene is TRBV29-1, the J gene TRBJ2-5, with D perhaps TRBD2 (5 bases). The V gene lost 4 bases and the J gene lost 5 bases, with 11 bases spanning the gap. The length of the CDR3 is 12 residues. Germline CDR1 and CDR2: SQVTM and ANQGSEA. The CDR3 nucleotides read TGCAGCGTTGCAGAGGGTGAGGAGACCCAGTACTTC. It yields the protein CSVAEGEETQYF.

The gene calls are TRBV6-5 and TRBJ1-1; D not certain. V was shortened by 2 bases and J by 3 bases, with 7 bases between the two germline ends. CDR3 length: 13 residues. CDR1 and CDR2 (germline): MNHEY, SVGAGI. This CDR3 reads CASSYQRDTEAFF. The CDR3 coding sequence is TGTGCCAGCAGTTACCAGCGGGACACTGAAGCTTTCTTT.

The chain couples TRBV4-3 to TRBJ2-4; D not certain. The germline V gene encodes CDR1 LGHNA and CDR2 YSLEER. Trimming shortened V by 0 bases and J by 6 bases, and 9 bases separated the two germline ends. CDR3 length equals 14 residues. Here the CDR3 reads CASSQDSSGNIQYF. The CDR3 nucleotides are TGCGCCAGCAGCCAAGATAGCTCGGGAAACATTCAGTACTTC.

The chain recombines TRBV2 with TRBJ2-7; D gene ambiguous. Germline assignment: CDR1 SNHLY and CDR2 FYNNEI. V was pared by 2 bases and J by 4 bases, with 6 bases between. This CDR3 region has 12 residues. The CDR3 DNA follows: TGTGCCAGCAGTGAAACGTCGTACGAGCAGTACTTC. Its protein product is CASSETSYEQYF.

The chain is built from TRBV28 and TRBJ1-5, with D tentatively TRBD1 (6 bases). Trimming stripped 6 bases from V and 4 bases from J, with 7 bases between. The CDR3 is made up of 12 amino acids. Germline CDR1 reads MDHEN; CDR2 reads SYDVKM. DNA for the CDR3: TGTGCCAGCAGGACAGGTAATCAGCCCCAGCATTTT. Protein product: CASRTGNQPQHF.

The chain combines TRBV15 with TRBJ2-1, with D maybe TRBD2 (6 bases). Looked up from germline, CDR1 is LNHNV and CDR2 is YYDKDF (reference sequence). The CDR3 length is 11 residues. Deletions cut 3 bases from V and 9 bases from J, with 6 bases between. In DNA, the CDR3 is TGTGCCACCAGCAGCGGGAGTGAGCAGTTCTTC. Its protein product is CATSSGSEQFF.